The clone carrying this TCR beta chain has ten or more counts. The record originates from a study of regulatory T cells in long-lasting Graves disease. For the study at large: Antithyroid drugs had been taken under 3 months by newly diagnosed Graves' patients.

Time point of the sample: newly diagnosed GD, antithyroid drugs for less than 3 months. Scientists built the TCR library using RNA that was extracted from PBMCs. V lost 5 bases, J lost 2 bases, and 13 bases lay in between. The CDR3 has 15 residues. Germline V gene sequence: CDR1 MNHEY, CDR2 SMNVEV (reference sequence). Arm-PCR of CDR3 regions with iRepertoire HTBI primers generated TCR beta libraries. TCRdb processed the multiplex PCR reads anew with MiXCR; each CDR3 protein has one entry. The data show a few hundred thousand distinct CDR3 sequences, about 16% seen once. This sample was also put to use in a study of T cells in Graves' hyperthyroidism and ophthalmopathy.

The receptor was isolated from a woman between 18 and 29 years old with Graves disease. Sequenced here: peripheral blood mononuclear cells (PBMCs), sampled at new diagnosis, from a patient treated with antithyroid drugs. The chain joins TRBV27 to TRBJ2-1; D remains unclear. For the CDR3, the DNA is TGTGCCAGCAGTCCGACCCCTCCAACCTACAATGAGCAGTTCTTC. This translates into CASSPTPPTYNEQFF.